One sample yielded the 28 T cell receptor beta chains listed below, sequenced in a study of T cells in Graves' hyperthyroidism and ophthalmopathy (dated by TCRdb to the late 2010s). Receptors were amplified or captured by multiplex PCR. Sequencing instrument: Illumina HiSeq 2000. TCR beta CDR3 regions were amplified from RNA transcripts. For the first round of RT-PCR on the TCR CDR3, the HTBI primer set was used together with the Qiagen OneStep RT-PCR kit. The raw public data were reprocessed by TCRdb itself: fastp quality trimming at Q25, MiXCR clonotype calling, in-frame beta chains only. Each entry is one CDR3 protein sequence, shown with its most common DNA and genes. The table for this sample lists 370,000 or so distinct CDR3 sequences; roughly 14% of them were counted only once. The ten largest account for 25% to 35% of the sample. The sequencing sample was made of blood. All receptors come from a woman aged 18 to 35 with Graves' hyperthyroidism that later progressed to Graves' ophthalmopathy.

This clonotype has at least ten counts. V is TRBV7-2 and J is TRBJ2-1; TRBD2 matches at 14 bases. The V gene's germline CDR1 is SGHTA and CDR2 FQGNSA. The CDR3 has 19 residues. V gave up 3 bases and J gave up 2 bases; unmatched junction bases: 9. CDR3 loop: CASSLPGTSGSRTYNEQFF. The CDR3 DNA sequence: TGTGCCAGCAGCTTGCCCGGGACTAGCGGGAGTAGGACCTACAATGAGCAGTTCTTC.

This clonotype occurred a few times. The chain recombines TRBV25-1 with TRBJ2-2, with D hard to call. The CDR3 covers 14 residues. Germline CDR1 and CDR2: MGHDK and SYGVNS. V was cut by 3 bases and J by 3 bases, with 8 bases left in between. DNA for the CDR3: TGTGCCAGCAGTGATTACGGATACACCGGGGAGCTGTTTTTT. Amino acids: CASSDYGYTGELFF.

This clonotype has a count of ten or more. J is TRBJ1-1 and V is TRBV15; 9 nucleotides agree with TRBD1. CDR3 length: 17 amino acids. J lost 1 base, V lost 0 bases, and 6 bases had no gene match. Germline V gene lookup returns CDR1 LNHNV and CDR2 YYDKDF (reference sequence). CDR3 sequence: CATSRDVQGAGNTEAFF. CDR3 coding DNA: TGTGCCACCAGCAGAGACGTACAGGGGGCGGGGAACACTGAAGCTTTCTTT.

There are many counts of this clonotype. This chain joins TRBV27 and TRBJ2-3, with D hard to call. V was cut by 5 bases and J by 6 bases, with 15 bases left in between. The CDR3 consists of 14 residues. CDR1 is MNHEY and CDR2 is SMNVEV in the germline V gene (reference sequence). The CDR3 nucleotides are TGTGCCAGCAGTGTAGGACGCCAGTGGGATACGCAGTATTTT. Translated: CASSVGRQWDTQYF.

This clonotype came up many times. The chain couples TRBV28 to TRBJ1-1; 7 bases are a match to TRBD1. V shed 5 bases, J shed 1 base, and the junction held 7 bases outside the gene matches. The germline V gene encodes CDR1 MDHEN and CDR2 SYDVKM. The length of the CDR3 is 15 residues. The CDR3 loop reads CASSVRGRANTEAFF. The CDR3 region has the DNA TGTGCCAGCAGTGTAAGGGGGCGGGCGAACACTGAAGCTTTCTTT.

This clonotype was detected ten times or more. The chain is built from TRBV18 and TRBJ2-3; D possibly uses TRBD1 or TRBD2 (6 bases each). Germline loops: CDR1 KGHSH, CDR2 LQKENI. Trimming pared 0 bases from V and 3 bases from J, leaving 13 bases between. This CDR3 contains 16 residues. CDR3 sequence (DNA): TGTGCCAGCTCACCACCAGGCAGGGGAGGAACAGATACGCAGTATTTT. It encodes CASSPPGRGGTDTQYF.

This clonotype showed up just a few times. The gene calls are TRBV6-1 and TRBJ1-1; TRBD1 might be the D (6 bases). This CDR3 has 15 amino acids. Between the trimmed V and J ends, which lost 7 bases and 6 bases, there was a span of 21 bases. Germline loops: CDR1 MNHNS, CDR2 SASEGT. The CDR3 spells CASTPGRQGSAEAFF. The CDR3, as DNA: TGTGCCAGCACTCCTGGGCGGCAGGGGAGTGCTGAAGCTTTCTTT.

The rearrangement uses TRBV11-3 and TRBJ2-7, with 8 bases matching TRBD2. Germline CDR1 SGHNT, CDR2 YENEEA. Unmatched junction bases numbered 7, after V lost 2 bases and J lost 4 bases. This CDR3 has 15 amino acids. DNA of the CDR3: TGTGCCAGCAGCTTACGCGGGACTAGTGAGTACGAGCAGTACTTC. It yields the protein CASSLRGTSEYEQYF. The full variable domain, with the rest looked up from reference TRBV11-3 and TRBJ2-7, is EAGVVQSPRYKIIEKKQPVAFWCNPISGHNTLYWYLQNLGQGPELLIRYENEEAVDDSQLPKDRFSAERLKGVDSTLKIQPAELGDSAVYLCASSLRGTSEYEQYFGPGTRLTVT.

This clonotype has a count of ten or more. This chain uses TRBV28 with TRBJ2-1; D unclear. The germline V and J ends were trimmed by 2 bases and 6 bases, with 14 bases remaining between them. Germline V gene data show CDR1 as MDHEN and CDR2 as SYDVKM. This CDR3 has 15 residues. The DNA for the CDR3 is TGTGCCAGCAGTTTAGTTCAAATTTCGCGCAATGAGCAGTTCTTC. Translating gives CASSLVQISRNEQFF.

The rearrangement uses TRBV29-1 and TRBJ2-5; TRBD1 might be the D (5 bases). The germline V gene has CDR1 SQVTM and CDR2 ANQGSEA. The CDR3 is 11 residues long. Trimming left V 5 bases short and J 2 bases short, with 6 bases between. The CDR3 loop reads CSVSGQETQYF. Written as DNA, the CDR3 is TGCAGCGTTTCAGGGCAAGAGACCCAGTACTTC.

In its sample, this clonotype was seen many times. The chain links TRBV2 to TRBJ1-5; D is unclear. The CDR3 consists of 14 residues. V was clipped by 0 bases and J by 7 bases, with 10 bases between them. The germline gives CDR1 SNHLY, CDR2 FYNNEI. The CDR3 is CASSEAEGGQPQHF. The CDR3 bases are TGTGCCAGCAGTGAAGCGGAGGGAGGACAGCCCCAGCATTTT.

V gene TRBV13 combines with J gene TRBJ1-1; D unresolved. The V and J ends lost 3 bases and 8 bases respectively, with 10 bases between them. The CDR3 spans 12 residues. Germline V CDR1 and CDR2: PRHDT, FYEKMQ (reference sequence). CDR3 coding DNA: TGTGCCAGCAGCTTCGGGTCTCGGGAAGCTTTCTTT. Its translation: CASSFGSREAFF. Full variable domain (remainder filled in from reference TRBV13 and TRBJ1-1): AAGVIQSPRHLIKEKRETATLKCYPIPRHDTVYWYQQGPGQDPQFLISFYEKMQSDKGSIPDRFSAQQFSDYHSELNMSSLELGDSALYFCASSFGSREAFFGQGTRLTVV.

The sample holds many counts of this clonotype. The chain is built from TRBV18 and TRBJ1-5, with D hard to call. This CDR3 has 14 residues. The V gene's germline CDR1 is KGHSH and CDR2 LQKENI. V was cut by 1 base and J by 1 base, with 5 bases left in between. CDR3 nucleotide sequence: TGTGCCAGCTCACCACAGAGCAGCAATCAGCCCCAGCATTTT. Residues: CASSPQSSNQPQHF.

Notes on this clonotype: A read error may explain this, as a much larger clone is one base away. The chain employs TRBV27 and TRBJ2-7; maybe TRBD2 (7 bases). The germline V gene encodes CDR1 MNHEY and CDR2 SMNVEV (reference sequence). The CDR3 sequence is 16 residues long. In DNA form, the CDR3 reads TGTGCCGGCAGTCTCAACAGGGATCGGGGGGACTACGAGCAGTACTTC. It translates to CAGSLNRDRGDYEQYF.

The J gene is TRBJ1-1, the V gene TRBV28, with D unresolved. The CDR3 sequence is 12 residues long. V shed 6 bases and J shed 10 bases, with 15 bases lying between them. Germline V gene lookup returns CDR1 MDHEN and CDR2 SYDVKM. The CDR3 sequence: CASSPTRLPAFF. DNA for the CDR3: TGTGCCAGCAGCCCTACACGGTTACCAGCTTTCTTT.

The sample holds many counts of this clonotype. This chain links TRBV24-1 with TRBJ2-2, with D possibly being TRBD1 (5 bases). Germline lookup yields CDR1 KGHDR and CDR2 SFDVKD. V was cut by 0 bases and J by 5 bases, with 12 bases left in between. CDR3 length: 16 residues. This chain's CDR3 is CATSDLRQGDTGELFF. In nucleotides, the CDR3 is TGTGCCACCAGTGATTTGCGGCAGGGTGATACCGGGGAGCTGTTTTTT.

In its sample, this clonotype was seen a few times. The chain is built from TRBV6-1 and TRBJ1-1; 7 nucleotides match TRBD1. Germline values: CDR1 MNHNS, CDR2 SASEGT. The CDR3 totals 12 residues. V lost 6 bases to trimming and J lost 7 bases; unmatched junction nucleotides: 5. The CDR3 protein is CASRRTGDEAFF. In DNA form, the CDR3 reads TGTGCCAGCAGGAGGACAGGAGATGAAGCTTTCTTT.

This chain links TRBV4-1 with TRBJ1-1; D might be TRBD1 (6 bases). The CDR3 spans 13 residues. Deletions cut 2 bases from V and 11 bases from J, with 15 bases between. Germline-derived CDR1 and CDR2 are MGHRA and YSYEKL. The CDR3 sequence is CASSQYILGGAFF. DNA of the CDR3: TGCGCCAGCAGCCAATATATCCTCGGGGGCGCTTTCTTT.

V is TRBV6-2 or TRBV6-3 and J is TRBJ1-5; TRBD1 agrees at 7 bases. Germline lookup yields CDR1 MNHEY and CDR2 SVGEGT. With V trimmed by 2 bases and J by 3 bases, 13 bases remained unmatched. This CDR3 contains 18 residues. Written as DNA, the CDR3 is TGTGCCAGCAGTTACCCGGGAGGGACAGATTTTATCAATCAGCCCCAGCATTTT. It encodes CASSYPGGTDFINQPQHF.

CDR3 DNA: TGTGCCAGCAGACCGGGACAGGGGCCCTTCAGCCCCTACAATGAGCAGTTCTTC. This translates into CASRPGQGPFSPYNEQFF. This rearrangement joins TRBV5-6 to TRBJ2-1; 10 bases line up with TRBD1. With 5 bases clipped from V and 2 bases from J, the junction kept 13 bases outside the gene matches. Per the germline V gene, CDR1 is SGHDT and CDR2 is YYEEEE. This CDR3 is 18 amino acids long.

This clonotype was observed at least ten times. This chain uses TRBV27 with TRBJ1-6; D perhaps matches TRBD1 (6 bases). The CDR3 spans 17 residues. V lost 6 bases and J lost 8, with 23 bases in between. Germline-derived CDR1 and CDR2 are MNHEY and SMNVEV (reference sequence). CDR3 amino acids: CASRSGTRLPRDSPLHF. The DNA of the CDR3 is TGTGCCAGCAGATCCGGGACAAGGTTACCGAGGGATTCACCCCTCCACTTT.

In this sample, this clonotype turned up once. The gene calls are TRBV20-1 and TRBJ1-1, with 8 nucleotides matching TRBD1. Germline trimming cut 8 bases from V and 5 bases from J; bases unmatched to any gene: 7. This CDR3 is built from 12 residues. CDR1 DFQATT and CDR2 SNEGSKA come from the germline V gene (reference sequence). CDR3: CSMDRVRTEAFF. The CDR3 coding sequence is TGCAGTATGGACAGGGTGAGGACTGAAGCTTTCTTT.

This chain uses TRBV10-2 with TRBJ2-5; 8 bases fit TRBD1. Trimming cost V 4 bases and J 5 bases; bases outside gene matches: 3. The CDR3 has 13 residues. The germline CDR1 and CDR2 sequences are WSHSY and SAAADI. DNA for the CDR3: TGCGCCAGCAGTGGACAGGGGAAGGAGACCCAGTACTTC. Protein product: CASSGQGKETQYF.

This clonotype occurred a few times. In nucleotides, the CDR3 is TGTGCCAGCAGCTTTACGGGAGTGGGCGAGACCCAGTACTTC. This translates into CASSFTGVGETQYF. The chain joins TRBV5-6 to TRBJ2-5; perhaps TRBD2 as D (6 bases). V gave up 2 bases and J gave up 5 bases, with 13 bases separating them. CDR1 and CDR2 (germline): SGHDT, YYEEEE. The CDR3 is 14 residues long.

J is TRBJ2-1 and V is TRBV28, with 13 bases that match TRBD2. Germline V gene data show CDR1 as MDHEN and CDR2 as SYDVKM. Trimming at V came to 6 bases and at J to 9 bases, leaving 14 bases not matched to a gene. The CDR3 consists of 17 residues. The CDR3 sequence: CASSLTLGTSGKVEQFF. In DNA, the CDR3 is TGTGCCAGCAGCCTTACCCTCGGGACTAGCGGGAAAGTTGAGCAGTTCTTC.

This clonotype was seen many times. The CDR3, as DNA: TGTGCCAGCAGCCAAGATGGAGGTACTGAAGCTTTCTTT. Its protein product is CASSQDGGTEAFF. J is TRBJ1-1 and V is TRBV3-1; D is ambiguous. CDR1 LGHDT and CDR2 YNNKEL come from the germline V gene (reference sequence). This CDR3 contains 13 residues. V dropped 0 bases and J dropped 5 bases, with 7 bases sitting between them.

This chain connects TRBV12-3 or TRBV12-4 to TRBJ2-1; D unclear. This CDR3 contains 15 residues. V was clipped by 8 bases and J by 5 bases, with 19 bases between them. Here the CDR3 DNA reads TGTGCCAGCGGCCGTAAATCGGGTCCCAACAATGAGCAGTTCTTC. Protein: CASGRKSGPNNEQFF.

This clonotype has a count of ten or more. The chain carries TRBV6-1 and TRBJ1-1; no firm D call. The CDR3 contains 14 residues. The V and J ends lost 5 bases and 2 bases respectively, with 12 bases between them. Per germline, CDR1 MNHNS and CDR2 SASEGT. The CDR3 coding sequence is TGTGCCAGCAGTTTCCACAAGCTTAACACTGAAGCTTTCTTT. This gives the protein CASSFHKLNTEAFF.